The clone carrying this T cell receptor beta chain was recorded a few times. Per the germline V gene, CDR1 is MGHRA and CDR2 is YSYEKL. The CDR3 totals 14 residues. V was shortened by 1 base and J by 0 bases, with 6 bases between the two germline ends. Sample time point: sample taken at primary tumor resection. Tumor, nontumor lung or frozen PBMC supplied whole RNA, sequenced without sorting. Each CDR3 protein gets one entry after TCRdb re-called the 5' RACE reads with MiXCR. Of tens of thousands of distinct CDR3 sequences detected, about 12% appear once; the ten largest clones hold 35% to 45%. This record belongs to a study of spatial heterogeneity in lung cancer.

The sample was PBMCs, taken at surgery. This TCR derives from a male donor with early-stage non-small cell lung cancer. This chain uses TRBV4-1 with TRBJ2-5, with D unresolved. This CDR3 reads CASSQGQNQETQYF. DNA of the CDR3: TGCGCCAGCAGCCAAGGGCAGAACCAAGAGACCCAGTACTTC.